This entry describes one T cell receptor (beta chain). Its antigen is unknown. The record originates from a study of shared clonotypes between healthy human individuals. Study-level findings and limits: Tissue TCR repertoires likely differ from these blood-only repertoires.

CDR1 is MNHGY and CDR2 is SVAAGI in the germline V gene. The V and J ends lost 3 bases and 7 bases, in that order; junction bases with no gene match: 7. There are 15 residues in the CDR3. It was across several immunoSEQ plates that each subset's genomic DNA was evenly split. TCRdb's copy holds only in-frame clones and misses some; the assay was immunoSEQ multiplex PCR. The repertoire holds approximately 2,200,000 clones, 90% to 95% seen once, with around 1.7% in the top ten. As defined, naive CD8 cells were CD45RO-negative and positively selected for CCR7, with terminally differentiated effector memory CD45RA+ cells excluded. Every donor was a Caucasian adult from Nashville, Tennessee.

The chain links TRBV6-9 to TRBJ1-4; 8 bases are shared with TRBD1. Sequencing was performed on naive CD8+ T cells from PBMCs. The TCR originated in a man aged 18 to 29 in good health. Some clones in this sample may be carry-over from other donors' samples. The CDR3 bases are TGTGCCAGCAGTTACAGCAGGGGGCGCACTGAAAAACTGTTTTTT. Protein sequence: CASSYSRGRTEKLFF.